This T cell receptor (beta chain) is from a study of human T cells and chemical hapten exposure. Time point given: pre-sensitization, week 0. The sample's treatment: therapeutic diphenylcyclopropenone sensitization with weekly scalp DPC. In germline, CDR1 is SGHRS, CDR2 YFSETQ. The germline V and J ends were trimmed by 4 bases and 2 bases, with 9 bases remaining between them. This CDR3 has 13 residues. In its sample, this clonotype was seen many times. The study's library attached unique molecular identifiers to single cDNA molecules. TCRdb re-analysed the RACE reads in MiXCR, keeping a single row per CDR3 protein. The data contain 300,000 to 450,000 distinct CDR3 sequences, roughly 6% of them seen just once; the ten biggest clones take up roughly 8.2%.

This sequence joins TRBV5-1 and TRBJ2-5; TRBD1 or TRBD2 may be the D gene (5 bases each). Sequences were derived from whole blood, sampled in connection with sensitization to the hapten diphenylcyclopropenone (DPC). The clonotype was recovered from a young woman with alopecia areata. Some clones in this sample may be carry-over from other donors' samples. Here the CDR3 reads CASSPGTQETQYF. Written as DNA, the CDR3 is TGCGCCAGCAGCCCTGGGACGCAAGAGACCCAGTACTTC.